Following are 9 T cell receptor beta chains from one sample sequenced in a study of cytomegalovirus exposure and HLA in healthy donors. The repertoire was sequenced with immunoSEQ multiplex PCR; TCRdb's copy has only in-frame clones and lacks some. Seen here are around 130,000 clones, 88% observed once, and the top ten hold approximately 1.5%. The sequencing sample was made of PBMCs. These receptors were collected from a man aged 30 to 39 in good health and CMV-seronegative.

The chain recombines TRBV5-1 with TRBJ1-1, with no clear D. The CDR3 has 14 residues. Germline loops: CDR1 SGHRS, CDR2 YFSETQ. V lost 7 bases to trimming and J lost 2 bases, with 15 bases between them. CDR3 amino acids: CASAGRTENTEAFF. In nucleotides, the CDR3 is TGCGCCAGCGCCGGACGGACTGAAAACACTGAAGCTTTCTTT. Full variable domain (outside the CDR3, taken from reference TRBV5-1 and TRBJ1-1): KAGVTQTPRYLIKTRGQQVTLSCSPISGHRSVSWYQQTPGQGLQFLFEYFSETQRNKGNFPGRFSGRQFSNSRSEMNVSTLELGDSALYLCASAGRTENTEAFFGQGTRLTVV.

This sequence joins TRBV5-6 and TRBJ2-7, with 8 positions matching TRBD1. The CDR3 runs to 15 residues. Germline CDR1 SGHDT, CDR2 YYEEEE. After removal of 1 base from V and 4 bases from J, the junction contained 7 bases not matched to a gene. The CDR3 is CASSLRAGGGYEQYF. The CDR3, as DNA: TGTGCCAGCAGCTTGAGGGCAGGGGGCGGGTACGAGCAGTACTTC.

This clone was counted once. The chain joins TRBV9 to TRBJ2-3; D is unresolved. The V and J ends lost 4 bases and 3 bases respectively, with 15 bases between them. CDR3 size: 15 residues. Germline lookup yields CDR1 SGDLS and CDR2 YYNGEE. The chain's CDR3 is CASSPLYRRTDTQYF. The CDR3 coding sequence is TGTGCCAGCAGCCCCCTCTATCGTCGGACAGATACGCAGTATTTT.

The chain combines TRBV27 with TRBJ2-3, with D perhaps matching TRBD1 (6 bases). V was trimmed by 4 bases and J by 5 bases, leaving 13 bases between them. Germline CDR1 reads MNHEY; CDR2 reads SMNVEV (reference sequence). This CDR3 spans 14 amino acids. This chain's CDR3 is CASSSPWTVDTQYF. The CDR3 DNA sequence: TGTGCCAGCAGTTCTCCATGGACAGTAGATACGCAGTATTTT.

The chain combines TRBV18 with TRBJ1-3, with D possibly matching TRBD1 (5 bases). Trimming took off 3 bases at V and 2 bases at J, with 8 bases between the two ends. The CDR3 length is 14 residues. The germline CDR1 and CDR2 sequences are KGHSH and LQKENI. The CDR3: CASSPGLTGNTIYF. CDR3 in DNA: TGTGCCAGCTCACCGGGACTCACTGGAAACACCATATATTTT.

V and J are TRBV6-1 and TRBJ1-4, with unresolved D. With 4 bases removed from V and 0 bases from J, the gap between germline ends came to 9 bases. CDR3 length: 15 residues. The V gene's germline CDR1 is MNHNS and CDR2 SASEGT. Here the CDR3 DNA reads TGTGCCAGCAGTGCCGACATATCAACTAATGAAAAACTGTTTTTT. Protein sequence: CASSADISTNEKLFF.

This clone was found once. This chain links TRBV10-3 with TRBJ2-1, with D possibly TRBD1 on 6 matching bases. Germline V gives CDR1 ENHRY, CDR2 SYGVKD. This CDR3 has 17 amino acids. V dropped 0 bases and J dropped 0 bases, with 12 bases sitting between them. The CDR3 sequence: CAISESGRGSSYNEQFF. In nucleotides, the CDR3 is TGTGCCATCAGTGAGTCGGGAAGGGGGAGCTCCTACAATGAGCAGTTCTTC.

V usage is TRBV7-9 and J usage is TRBJ1-1; TRBD1 is a possible D gene (6 bases). The CDR3 has 13 residues. The V and J ends lost 1 base and 6 bases respectively, with 9 bases between them. Germline V CDR1 and CDR2: SEHNR, FQNEAQ (reference sequence). CDR3 region: CASSLEDSPEAFF. The CDR3 DNA reads as TGTGCCAGCAGCTTAGAGGACAGCCCTGAAGCTTTCTTT.

The table lists this clone with a count of one. The chain uses TRBV7-2 and TRBJ1-1; D remains unclear. V lost 5 bases to trimming and J lost 4 bases, with 8 bases between them. The CDR3 has 12 amino acids. Germline V gene lookup returns CDR1 SGHTA and CDR2 FQGNSA. The CDR3 nucleotides are TGTGCCAGCAGCCCCAAAGCCACTGAAGCTTTCTTT. This gives the protein CASSPKATEAFF. Full variable domain (outside the CDR3, taken from reference TRBV7-2 and TRBJ1-1): GAGVSQSPSNKVTEKGKDVELRCDPISGHTALYWYRQSLGQGLEFLIYFQGNSAPDKSGLPSDRFSAERTGGSVSTLTIQRTQQEDSAVYLCASSPKATEAFFGQGTRLTVV.